Following are 10 T cell receptor beta chains from one sample sequenced in a study of blood T cell repertoires in COVID-19. Libraries were prepared by immunoSEQ multiplex PCR; TCRdb keeps only in-frame clonotypes and omits some of them. Among a few hundred thousand clones listed, less than 90% were seen once. Sample: PBMCs or T cells enriched from blood (not recorded which). The receptors come from a woman in her 40s who had recovered from COVID-19.

This clone is a singleton in its sample. The chain carries TRBV27 and TRBJ2-2; no firm D call. The germline gives CDR1 MNHEY, CDR2 SMNVEV (reference sequence). This CDR3 contains 14 residues. Trimming took off 5 bases at V and 7 bases at J, with 14 bases between the two ends. The CDR3 coding sequence is TGTGCCAGCAGTATCCTGACAAGCCGCGGGGAGCTGTTTTTT. It translates to CASSILTSRGELFF.

The gene calls are TRBV4-2 and TRBJ2-5, with a tentative D call TRBD2 (5 bases). Trimming removed 1 base at V and 1 base at J, with 13 bases between. Germline CDR1 and CDR2: LGHNA and YNFKEQ. This CDR3 has 16 amino acids. The CDR3 loop reads CASSQVGAASQETQYF. The CDR3 nucleotides are TGTGCCAGCAGCCAAGTTGGAGCGGCCAGCCAAGAGACCCAGTACTTC.

This clone was picked up a small number of times. This rearrangement joins TRBV14 to TRBJ1-2; D perhaps matches TRBD1 (6 bases). Germline CDR1 reads SGHDN; CDR2 reads FVKESK. The CDR3 sequence is 17 residues long. V lost 4 bases, J lost 6 bases, and 24 bases lay in between. The DNA of the CDR3 is TGTGCCAGCAGCCCCCGGGCCACAAAGCCGGGGGGCCATGGCTACACCTTC. It is translated as CASSPRATKPGGHGYTF.

This rearrangement joins TRBV2 to TRBJ2-3; 12 nucleotides match TRBD2. CDR1 and CDR2 (germline): SNHLY, FYNNEI. The trim removed 7 bases at V and 2 bases at J, leaving 7 bases unmatched. The CDR3 extends over 16 amino acids. The CDR3 protein is CASNLGLAGYTDTQYF. The CDR3 DNA reads TGTGCCAGCAATCTTGGACTAGCGGGATACACAGATACGCAGTATTTT. Using reference TRBV2 and TRBJ2-3 for the parts outside the CDR3, the full variable domain is EPEVTQTPSHQVTQMGQEVILRCVPISNHLYFYWYRQILGQKVEFLVSFYNNEISEKSEIFDDQFSVERPDGSNFTLKIRSTKLEDSAMYFCASNLGLAGYTDTQYFGPGTRLTVL.

This clone was observed a handful of times. The chain couples TRBV7-2 to TRBJ2-2; weak D call: TRBD1 (5 bases). V was pared by 1 base and J by 1 base, with 10 bases between. Germline CDR1 and CDR2: SGHTA and FQGNSA. This CDR3 comprises 16 residues. The CDR3 region has the DNA TGTGCCAGCAGCTTAGTATTCACAGGGAACACCGGGGAGCTGTTTTTT. Translation gives CASSLVFTGNTGELFF.

The chain couples TRBV5-1 to TRBJ2-1; 13 bases agree with TRBD2. The CDR3 sequence is 16 residues long. Germline trimming cut 5 bases from V and 2 bases from J; bases unmatched to any gene: 4. Germline CDR1 and CDR2: SGHRS and YFSETQ. The CDR3 DNA sequence: TGCGCCAGCAGGTCTACTAGCGGGAGGGCCTACAATGAGCAGTTCTTC. Encoded protein: CASRSTSGRAYNEQFF.

The chain recombines TRBV7-2 with TRBJ2-1; 9 bases are shared with TRBD1. V was clipped by 2 bases and J by 4 bases; unmatched bases: 3. Germline CDR1 SGHTA, CDR2 FQGNSA. This CDR3 comprises 15 residues. CDR3 protein: CASSLRTGVYNEQFF. The CDR3 nucleotides read TGTGCCAGCAGCTTACGGACAGGGGTATACAATGAGCAGTTCTTC.

The chain combines TRBV12-3 or TRBV12-4 with TRBJ2-7; tentative D call: TRBD2 (6 bases). This CDR3 has 13 residues. Trimming stripped 6 bases from V and 1 base from J, with 10 bases between. The CDR3 DNA is TGTGCCAGCAGCCAAGGACTATCCTACGAGCAGTACTTC. Protein sequence: CASSQGLSYEQYF.

A few counts support this clone. V and J are TRBV3-1 (or the pseudogene TRBV3-2) and TRBJ1-3; D gene ambiguous. Trimming cost V 0 bases and J 3 bases, with 9 bases left between them. The CDR3 spans 15 residues. Germline CDR1 is LGHDT and CDR2 is YNNKEL (reference sequence). DNA of the CDR3: TGTGCCAGCAGCCAAGACCCAGGAGGTGGAAACACCATATATTTT. It specifies CASSQDPGGGNTIYF.

This sequence joins TRBV7-9 and TRBJ2-1; 11 bases line up with TRBD1. From germline, CDR1 is SEHNR and CDR2 FQNEAQ (reference sequence). This CDR3 region has 15 residues. Trimming removed 3 bases from V and 5 bases from J; junction bases left unmatched: 3. CDR3 region: CASSFGTGGHNEQFF. The CDR3 DNA follows: TGTGCCAGCAGCTTTGGGACAGGGGGACACAATGAGCAGTTCTTC.